This is a list of T cell receptor beta chains from one sample in a study of Graves' ophthalmopathy and Graves' hyperthyroidism. TCRdb analysed the multiplex PCR reads with MiXCR anew, one entry per CDR3 protein. Of 900,000 to 1,200,000 distinct CDR3 sequences listed, roughly 35% are singletons. Input material: peripheral blood or thyroid tissue (not recorded which). The receptors derive from an adult man with Graves' hyperthyroidism. Both conserved end residues are part of each CDR3. D genes are given only for firm matches. Not every row has a clone size; where given, it reads once, few, many or a size class.

TRBV30,TRBJ2-5,few,.,CAWSETAQTQYF,TGTGCCTGGAGTGAGACAGCTCAGACCCAGTACTTC
TRBV5-1,TRBJ2-5,few,.,CASSQGTGTQETQYF,TGCGCCAGCAGCCAGGGCACAGGGACCCAAGAGACCCAGTACTTC
TRBV3-1,TRBJ1-4,.,.,CASQGRWDEKLFF,TGTGCCAGCCAGGGGAGGTGGGATGAAAAACTGTTTTTT
TRBV7-9,TRBJ1-1,.,.,CASSLEGGLGAFF,TGTGCCAGCAGCCTGGAAGGAGGGCTCGGGGCTTTCTTT
TRBV7-2,TRBJ2-5,many,.,CASSLGGGPETQYF,TGTGCCAGCAGCCTGGGTGGGGGGCCGGAGACCCAGTACTTC
TRBV9,TRBJ2-5,.,TRBD1,CASSGQGAQRETQYF,TGTGCCAGCAGTGGACAGGGGGCGCAAAGAGAGACCCAGTACTTC
TRBV5-1,TRBJ1-2,many,.,CASRPAGRADGYTF,TGCGCCAGCAGACCCGCTGGGCGGGCGGATGGCTACACCTTC
TRBV12-3/TRBV12-4,TRBJ1-4,.,.,CASSPRGGEWRRGEKLFF,TGTGCCAGCAGCCCCCGGGGAGGGGAGTGGAGGCGCGGTGAAAAACTGTTTTTT
TRBV15,TRBJ1-6,.,.,CATSSGEWPLHF,TGTGCCACCAGCAGCGGCGAATGGCCCCTCCACTTT
TRBV5-1,TRBJ2-7,few,.,CASSPRNRRSYEQYF,TGCGCCAGCAGCCCCCGGAACCGCCGCTCCTACGAGCAGTACTTC
TRBV11-2,TRBJ2-5,.,TRBD1,CASSFKGDRVQQETQYF,TGTGCCAGCAGCTTTAAGGGCGACAGGGTACAGCAAGAGACCCAGTACTTC
TRBV5-1,TRBJ2-6,.,.,CASSGGGQAFSLFSGANVLTF,TGCGCCAGCAGCGGAGGAGGGCAGGCCTTCTCCCTTTTCTCTGGGGCCAACGTCCTGACTTTC
TRBV7-9,TRBJ2-7,once,TRBD1,CASSSGPTGRNEQYF,TGTGCCAGCAGCTCGGGACCGACAGGGCGGAACGAGCAGTACTTC
TRBV6-5,TRBJ1-5,once,.,CASRRWDQPQHF,TGTGCCAGCAGGAGATGGGATCAGCCCCAGCATTTT
TRBV20-1,TRBJ1-1,.,TRBD1,CSARTGRVGDTEAFF,TGCAGTGCGAGGACAGGCAGGGTCGGGGACACTGAAGCTTTCTTT
TRBV6-1,TRBJ2-7,.,.,CATRSLAEQYF,TGTGCCACCAGGTCTTTGGCGGAGCAGTACTTC
TRBV7-2,TRBJ1-5,many,TRBD1,CASSFGTGKNQPQHF,TGTGCCAGCAGCTTCGGGACAGGCAAGAATCAGCCCCAGCATTTT
TRBV6-6,TRBJ1-2,.,.,CASYPGQANYGYTF,TGTGCCAGCTATCCGGGACAAGCTAACTATGGCTACACCTTC
TRBV7-8,TRBJ1-5,once,.,CASSAVRDPLAAPQHF,TGTGCCAGCAGTGCAGTCCGGGACCCTCTAGCAGCGCCCCAGCATTTT
TRBV20-1,TRBJ1-5,.,TRBD1,CSAWGQGRGVDQPQHF,TGCAGTGCTTGGGGACAGGGGCGGGGGGTTGATCAGCCCCAGCATTTT
TRBV25-1,TRBJ1-2,.,.,CASVEGTGDYGYTF,TGTGCCAGCGTCGAAGGAACAGGCGACTATGGCTACACCTTC
TRBV29-1,TRBJ1-2,many,.,CSVDSGDYGYTF,TGCAGCGTTGATTCAGGGGACTATGGCTACACCTTC
TRBV7-2,TRBJ2-7,many,.,CASSADSFLYEQYF,TGTGCCAGCAGCGCCGACAGTTTTCTCTACGAGCAGTACTTC
TRBV7-2,TRBJ2-2,many,.,CASSLAWTGELFF,TGTGCCAGCAGCTTAGCGTGGACCGGGGAGCTGTTTTTT
TRBV10-2,TRBJ1-2,.,TRBD1,CASSGNRGGYGYTF,TGCGCCAGCAGTGGCAACAGGGGCGGCTATGGCTACACCTTC
TRBV12-3/TRBV12-4,TRBJ2-5,.,.,CASSFVSGSVRETQYF,TGTGCCAGCAGTTTTGTGTCAGGGAGCGTGAGAGAGACCCAGTACTTC
TRBV29-1,TRBJ1-2,few,.,CSVANRLSSTF,TGCAGCGTTGCGAATCGGCTTAGCTCCACCTTC
TRBV12-3/TRBV12-4,TRBJ1-1,.,.,CASSLPGGHTEAFF,TGTGCCAGCAGTCTCCCCGGAGGACACACTGAAGCTTTCTTT
TRBV9,TRBJ2-5,few,TRBD2,CASSLRASGEFQETQYF,TGTGCCAGCAGCCTTCGCGCTAGCGGGGAGTTCCAAGAGACCCAGTACTTC
TRBV6-1,TRBJ1-6,many,.,CASSVGQQTSPLHF,TGTGCCAGCAGTGTAGGACAGCAGACGTCACCCCTCCACTTT
TRBV5-1,TRBJ1-2,.,TRBD1,CASSSREGALGYTF,TGCGCCAGCAGCTCCCGGGAGGGGGCACTTGGCTACACCTTC
TRBV10-3,TRBJ2-7,.,TRBD2,CAISASGASYEQYF,TGTGCCATCAGTGCTAGCGGGGCTTCCTACGAGCAGTACTTC
TRBV5-5,TRBJ1-5,once,.,CAWSDYRDLTQHF,TGTGCCTGGAGTGATTACAGGGACCTGACCCAGCATTTT
TRBV10-2,TRBJ2-7,once,TRBD2,CASSAGLAGHNEQYF,TGCGCCAGCAGTGCCGGACTAGCGGGACACAACGAGCAGTACTTC
TRBV29-1,TRBJ1-1,.,TRBD1,CSGGTGTGGTEAFF,TGCAGCGGCGGGACTGGGACAGGGGGCACTGAAGCTTTCTTT
TRBV12-3/TRBV12-4,TRBJ1-6,many,.,CASSTSLDNSPLHF,TGTGCCAGCAGTACCTCCTTAGACAATTCACCCCTCCACTTT
TRBV7-2,TRBJ2-5,many,.,CASSLGGGLETQYF,TGTGCCAGCAGCTTAGGAGGGGGGCTGGAGACCCAGTACTTC